This TCR beta chain was recovered during a study of T cell repertoires in cytomegalovirus infection. Across the whole study: As its CMV epitopes, the study selected recently identified HLA-C-restricted and well-studied HLA-B-restricted targets. Through public TCR beta signatures, both CMV infection and matching HLA type were indicated.

A few counts support this clonotype. Its target is not known. The V gene lost 4 bases and the J gene lost 4 bases, with 10 bases spanning the gap. From germline, CDR1 is SEHNR and CDR2 FQNEAQ (reference sequence). The CDR3 sequence is 13 residues long. TCRdb independently ran MiXCR on the reads; one entry per CDR3 protein. This sample has hundreds of thousands of distinct CDR3 sequences, with roughly a third found just once. The chain carries TRBV7-9 and TRBJ1-1; D is uncertain. The receptor was isolated from a human donor in good health (CMV status not recorded). Some clones in this sample may be carry-over from other donors' samples. This specimen consisted of cultured PBMCs, obtained from culture after CMV antigen stimulation. CDR3 sequence (DNA): TGTGCCAGCAGCTCCCAGATCGGCACTGAAGCTTTCTTT. The encoded protein is CASSSQIGTEAFF.